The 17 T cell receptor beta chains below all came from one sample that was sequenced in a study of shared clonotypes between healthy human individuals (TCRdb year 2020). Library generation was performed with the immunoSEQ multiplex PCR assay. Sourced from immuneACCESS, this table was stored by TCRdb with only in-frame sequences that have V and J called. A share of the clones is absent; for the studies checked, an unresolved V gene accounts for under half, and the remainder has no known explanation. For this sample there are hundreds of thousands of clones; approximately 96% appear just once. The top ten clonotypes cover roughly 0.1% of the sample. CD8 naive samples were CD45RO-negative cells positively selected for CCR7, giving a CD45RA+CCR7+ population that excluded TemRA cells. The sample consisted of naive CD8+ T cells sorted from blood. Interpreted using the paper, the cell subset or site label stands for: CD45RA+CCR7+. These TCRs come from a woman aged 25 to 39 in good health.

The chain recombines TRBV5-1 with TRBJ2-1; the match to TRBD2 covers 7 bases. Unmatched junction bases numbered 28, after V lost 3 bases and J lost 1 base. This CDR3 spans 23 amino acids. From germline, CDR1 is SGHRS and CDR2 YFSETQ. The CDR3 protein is CASSSPLPTWDRRAGESYNEQFF. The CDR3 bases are TGCGCCAGCAGCTCCCCCCTCCCGACGTGGGACCGCCGGGCGGGGGAATCCTACAATGAGCAGTTCTTC.

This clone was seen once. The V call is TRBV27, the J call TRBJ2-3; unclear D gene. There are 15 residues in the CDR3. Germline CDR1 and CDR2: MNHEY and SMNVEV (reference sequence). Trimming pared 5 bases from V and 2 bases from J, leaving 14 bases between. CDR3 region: CASSVVPGYTDTQYF. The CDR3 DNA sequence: TGTGCCAGCAGTGTGGTCCCGGGTTACACAGATACGCAGTATTTT.

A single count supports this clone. CDR3 nucleotides: TGTGCCAGCAGCTTCCCATCGCGGGAGAAGAACAATGAGCAGTTCTTC. Protein: CASSFPSREKNNEQFF. The chain carries TRBV13 and TRBJ2-1, with 7 bases aligning to TRBD2. V lost 3 bases to trimming and J lost 5 bases; unmatched junction nucleotides: 10. Germline-derived CDR1 and CDR2 are PRHDT and FYEKMQ (reference sequence). The CDR3 is made up of 16 amino acids.

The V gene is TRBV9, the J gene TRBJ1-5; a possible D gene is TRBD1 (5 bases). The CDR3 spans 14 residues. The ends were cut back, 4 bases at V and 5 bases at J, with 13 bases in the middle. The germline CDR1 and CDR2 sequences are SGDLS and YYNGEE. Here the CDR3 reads CASSPLGTDQPQHF. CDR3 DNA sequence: TGTGCCAGCAGCCCCTTGGGGACGGATCAGCCCCAGCATTTT.

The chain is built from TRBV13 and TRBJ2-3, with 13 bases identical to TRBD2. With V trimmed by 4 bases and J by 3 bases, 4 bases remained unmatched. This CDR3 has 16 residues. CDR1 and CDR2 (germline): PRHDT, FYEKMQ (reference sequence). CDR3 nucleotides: TGTGCCAGCAGCTCCCAGACTAGCGGGAGGACAGATACGCAGTATTTT. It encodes CASSSQTSGRTDTQYF.

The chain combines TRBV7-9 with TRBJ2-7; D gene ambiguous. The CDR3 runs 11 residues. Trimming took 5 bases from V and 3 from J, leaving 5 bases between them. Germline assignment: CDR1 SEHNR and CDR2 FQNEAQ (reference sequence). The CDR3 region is CASSQDYEQYF. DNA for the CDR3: TGTGCCAGCAGCCAAGACTACGAGCAGTACTTC.

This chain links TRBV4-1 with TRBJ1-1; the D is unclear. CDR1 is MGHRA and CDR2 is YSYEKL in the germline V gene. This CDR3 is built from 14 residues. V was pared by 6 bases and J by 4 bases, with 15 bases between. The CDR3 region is CASRILGGGTEAFF. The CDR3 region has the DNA TGCGCCAGCAGGATCCTCGGTGGAGGCACTGAAGCTTTCTTT.

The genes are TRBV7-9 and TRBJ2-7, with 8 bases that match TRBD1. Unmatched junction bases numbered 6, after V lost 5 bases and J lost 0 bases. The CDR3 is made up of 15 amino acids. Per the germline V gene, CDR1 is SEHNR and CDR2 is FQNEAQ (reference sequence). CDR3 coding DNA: TGTGCCAGCAGCCCTTGGCAGGGGGCCTCCTACGAGCAGTACTTC. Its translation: CASSPWQGASYEQYF.

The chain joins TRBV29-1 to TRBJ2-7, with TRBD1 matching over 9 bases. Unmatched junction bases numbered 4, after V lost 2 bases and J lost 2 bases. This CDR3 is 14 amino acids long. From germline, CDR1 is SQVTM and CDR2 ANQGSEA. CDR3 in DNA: TGCAGCGTTGAAATCCGACAGGGGGCCTACGAGCAGTACTTC. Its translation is CSVEIRQGAYEQYF.

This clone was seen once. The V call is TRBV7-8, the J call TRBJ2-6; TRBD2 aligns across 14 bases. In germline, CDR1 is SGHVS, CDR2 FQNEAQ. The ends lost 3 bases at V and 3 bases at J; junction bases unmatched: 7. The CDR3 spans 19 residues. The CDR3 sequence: CASSFRLAGGLSGANVLTF. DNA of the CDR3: TGTGCCAGCAGCTTTCGACTAGCGGGAGGGCTTAGTGGGGCCAACGTCCTGACTTTC.

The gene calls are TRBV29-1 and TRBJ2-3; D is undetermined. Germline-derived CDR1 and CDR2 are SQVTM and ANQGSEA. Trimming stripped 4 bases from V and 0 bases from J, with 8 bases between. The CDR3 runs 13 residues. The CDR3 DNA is TGCAGCGTTGGAAGCGCTAGCACAGATACGCAGTATTTT. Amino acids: CSVGSASTDTQYF.

The CDR3 nucleotides are TGTGCCAGCAGCCTGGGACAGTCAGGTCTGTTTTTT. Its translation is CASSLGQSGLFF. The chain combines TRBV2 with TRBJ1-4; 7 bases map to TRBD1. The germline CDR1 and CDR2 sequences are SNHLY and FYNNEI. Trimming at V came to 6 bases and at J to 14 bases, leaving 9 bases not matched to a gene. This CDR3 region has 12 residues.

CDR3 nucleotides: TGTGCCAGCAGCGAGAATATGGGGACTGAAGCTTTCTTT. Its protein is CASSENMGTEAFF. The chain is built from TRBV6-4 and TRBJ1-1; D uncertain. This CDR3 has 13 amino acids. V was clipped by 6 bases and J by 5 bases, with 13 bases between them. Germline loops: CDR1 MRHNA, CDR2 SNTAGT.

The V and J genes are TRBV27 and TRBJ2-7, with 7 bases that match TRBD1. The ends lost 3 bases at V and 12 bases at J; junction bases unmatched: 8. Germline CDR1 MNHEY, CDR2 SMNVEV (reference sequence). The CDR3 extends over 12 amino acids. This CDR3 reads CASSFPQGVLYF. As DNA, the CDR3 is TGTGCCAGCAGTTTCCCGCAGGGGGTATTGTACTTC.

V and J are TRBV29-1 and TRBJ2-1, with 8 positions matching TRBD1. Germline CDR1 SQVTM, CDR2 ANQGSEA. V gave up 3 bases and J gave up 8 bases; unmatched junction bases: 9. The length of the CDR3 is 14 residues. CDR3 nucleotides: TGCAGCGTTGAGCCGGGACAGGTCACTTATGAGCAGTTCTTC. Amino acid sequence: CSVEPGQVTYEQFF.

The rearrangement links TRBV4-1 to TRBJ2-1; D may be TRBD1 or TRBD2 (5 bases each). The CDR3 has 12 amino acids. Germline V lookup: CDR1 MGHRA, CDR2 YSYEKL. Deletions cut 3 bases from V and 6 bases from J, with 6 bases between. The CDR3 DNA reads TGCGCCAGCAGCCAGAGGGGCAATGAGCAGTTCTTC. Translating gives CASSQRGNEQFF.

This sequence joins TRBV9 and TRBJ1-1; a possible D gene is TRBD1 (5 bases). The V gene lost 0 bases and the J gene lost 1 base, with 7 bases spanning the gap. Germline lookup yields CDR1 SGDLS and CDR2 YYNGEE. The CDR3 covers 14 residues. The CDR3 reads CASSVEDRNTEAFF. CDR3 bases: TGTGCCAGCAGCGTAGAAGACAGGAACACTGAAGCTTTCTTT.